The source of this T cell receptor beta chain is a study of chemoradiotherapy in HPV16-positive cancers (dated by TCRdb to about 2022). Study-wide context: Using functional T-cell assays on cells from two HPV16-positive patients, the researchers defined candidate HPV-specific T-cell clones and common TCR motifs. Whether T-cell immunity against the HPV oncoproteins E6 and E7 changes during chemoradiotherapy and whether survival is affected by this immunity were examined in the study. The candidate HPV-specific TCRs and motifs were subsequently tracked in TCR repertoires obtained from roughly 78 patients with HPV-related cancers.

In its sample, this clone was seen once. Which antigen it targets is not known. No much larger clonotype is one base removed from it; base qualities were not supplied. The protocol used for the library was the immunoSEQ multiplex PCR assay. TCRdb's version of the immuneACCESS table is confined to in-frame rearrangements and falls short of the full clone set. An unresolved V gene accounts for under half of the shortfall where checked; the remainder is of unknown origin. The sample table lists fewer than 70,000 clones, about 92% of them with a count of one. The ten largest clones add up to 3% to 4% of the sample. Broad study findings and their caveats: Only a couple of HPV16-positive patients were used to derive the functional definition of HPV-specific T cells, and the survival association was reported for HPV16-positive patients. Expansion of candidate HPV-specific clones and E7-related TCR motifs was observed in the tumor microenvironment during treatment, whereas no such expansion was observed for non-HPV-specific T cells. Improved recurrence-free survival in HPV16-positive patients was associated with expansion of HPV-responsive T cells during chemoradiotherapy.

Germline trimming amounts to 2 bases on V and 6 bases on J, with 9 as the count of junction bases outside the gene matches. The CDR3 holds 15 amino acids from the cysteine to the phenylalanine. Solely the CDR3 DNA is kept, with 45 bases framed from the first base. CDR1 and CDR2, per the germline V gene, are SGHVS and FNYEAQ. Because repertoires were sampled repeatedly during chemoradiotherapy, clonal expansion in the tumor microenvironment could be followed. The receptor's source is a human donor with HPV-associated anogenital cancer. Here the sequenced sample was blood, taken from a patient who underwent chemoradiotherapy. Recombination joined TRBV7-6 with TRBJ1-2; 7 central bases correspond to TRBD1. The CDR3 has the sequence CASSLSRGGADGYTF. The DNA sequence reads TGTGCCAGCAGCTTATCAAGAGGGGGCGCGGATGGCTACACCTTC.